A selection of T cell receptor beta chains follows, all from one sample in a study of memory B cells and T cells in multiple sclerosis. Method: immunoSEQ multiplex PCR; TCRdb's copy keeps in-frame clones and lacks some. This repertoire shows some 49,000 clones, about four fifths found once; its top ten account for about 1.1%. Antigens for these TCRs are unknown. Sequencing input: PBMCs from blood kept in culture. The origin of the receptors is a human donor with multiple sclerosis. CDR3s include the opening cysteine and the closing phenylalanine or tryptophan. D genes are given only for firm matches. Rows may omit the clone size; those that give it use once, few, many or a size class.

V	size	D	J	CDR3	DNA
TRBV11-2	NA	NA	TRBJ2-5	CASSPQAGQETQYF	TGTGCCAGCAGCCCTCAAGCGGGCCAAGAGACCCAGTACTTC
TRBV10-3	NA	NA	TRBJ1-4	CAISERGGSEKLFF	TGTGCCATCAGTGAACGGGGTGGAAGTGAAAAACTGTTTTTT
TRBV6-5	NA	NA	TRBJ1-6	CASKTPGAYSPLHF	TGTGCCAGCAAAACTCCCGGAGCGTATTCACCCCTCCACTTT
TRBV9	NA	TRBD1	TRBJ1-1	CASSEGSQGGTEAFF	TGTGCCAGCAGCGAGGGGTCCCAGGGGGGGACTGAAGCTTTCTTT
TRBV27	NA	NA	TRBJ1-5	CASSDGGPGQPQHF	TGTGCCAGCAGCGACGGGGGGCCAGGCCAGCCCCAGCATTTT
TRBV18	NA	NA	TRBJ1-2	CASSPTATNYGYTF	TGTGCCAGCTCACCGACCGCGACTAACTATGGCTACACCTTC
TRBV6-5	NA	NA	TRBJ2-1	CASSLSVDYNEQFF	TGTGCCAGCAGTCTTTCAGTGGACTACAATGAGCAGTTCTTC
TRBV7-3	NA	NA	TRBJ1-2	CASSPHPRTERVYGYTF	TGTGCCAGCAGCCCTCATCCCCGGACAGAGCGGGTCTATGGCTACACCTTC
TRBV30	NA	NA	TRBJ2-7	CAWSVSYEQYF	TGTGCCTGGAGTGTCTCCTACGAGCAGTACTTC
TRBV28	NA	NA	TRBJ1-5	CASSLLGGNNQPQHF	TGTGCCAGCAGTTTATTAGGGGGTAACAATCAGCCCCAGCATTTT
TRBV5-4	NA	NA	TRBJ1-2	CASRRIPGSGDYGYTF	TGTGCCAGCAGGCGAATCCCGGGCTCCGGGGACTATGGCTACACCTTC
TRBV29-1	NA	NA	TRBJ1-1	CSAGQSEAFF	TGCAGCGCCGGACAGTCAGAAGCTTTCTTT
TRBV30	NA	TRBD1	TRBJ1-5	CAWSVKTGGAGQPQHF	TGTGCCTGGAGTGTTAAAACAGGGGGCGCGGGTCAGCCCCAGCATTTT
TRBV6-1	NA	TRBD1	TRBJ2-1	CASARGHEQFF	TGTGCCAGCGCCAGGGGGCATGAGCAGTTCTTC
TRBV5-1	NA	NA	TRBJ1-3	CASSLRSGNTIYF	TGCGCCAGCAGCTTGAGATCTGGAAACACCATATATTTT
TRBV5-1	NA	NA	TRBJ2-2	CASSYGGQLTGELFF	TGCGCCAGCAGCTACGGGGGACAACTCACCGGGGAGCTGTTTTTT
TRBV20-1	NA	NA	TRBJ1-2	CSAGTGSGYTF	TGCAGTGCTGGAACAGGGTCTGGCTACACCTTC
TRBV28	NA	NA	TRBJ1-1	CASSLDRPTEAFF	TGTGCCAGCAGTTTAGACAGGCCCACTGAAGCTTTCTTT
TRBV5-1	NA	NA	TRBJ2-2	CASSYSWGRITGELFF	TGCGCCAGCAGCTATTCTTGGGGGCGGATCACCGGGGAGCTGTTTTTT
TRBV18	NA	NA	TRBJ2-5	CASSPQRETQYF	TGTGCCAGCTCACCACAGAGAGAGACCCAGTACTTC
TRBV14	NA	TRBD1	TRBJ1-1	CASSRDRGRVYTEAFF	TGTGCCAGCAGCCGCGACAGGGGGCGCGTATATACTGAAGCTTTCTTT
TRBV6-1	NA	NA	TRBJ1-2	CASSEAYRVYYGYTF	TGTGCCAGCAGTGAAGCATACAGGGTTTACTATGGCTACACCTTC
TRBV4-1	NA	TRBD1	TRBJ2-7	CASSQLGQAGSYEQYF	TGCGCCAGCAGCCAATTGGGACAGGCGGGCTCCTACGAGCAGTACTTC
TRBV27	NA	NA	TRBJ2-2	CASSFRAGELFF	TGTGCCAGCAGTTTTCGTGCCGGGGAGCTGTTTTTT
TRBV29-1	NA	NA	TRBJ2-1	CSVSLGQFF	TGCAGCGTTTCCCTTGGGCAGTTCTTC
TRBV18	NA	NA	TRBJ1-1	CASSPAVEAFF	TGTGCCAGCTCACCGGCAGTTGAAGCTTTCTTT
TRBV9	NA	NA	TRBJ2-5	CASSRDHPETQYF	TGTGCCAGCAGCCGGGACCATCCAGAGACCCAGTACTTC
TRBV19	few	NA	TRBJ1-3	CASSPGRSSGNTIYF	TGTGCCAGTAGCCCGGGACGGAGCTCTGGAAACACCATATATTTT
TRBV7-6	NA	TRBD1	TRBJ1-1	CASTDPYGRGTLNTEAFF	TGTGCCAGCACCGATCCTTACGGCAGGGGGACCTTGAACACTGAAGCTTTCTTT
TRBV28	NA	NA	TRBJ1-1	CASSLLGAGGMNTEAFF	TGTGCCAGCAGTTTATTGGGGGCGGGCGGCATGAACACTGAAGCTTTCTTT
TRBV5-4	NA	TRBD2	TRBJ2-2	CASSTGLAGNTGELFF	TGTGCCAGCAGCACGGGACTAGCGGGTAACACCGGGGAGCTGTTTTTT